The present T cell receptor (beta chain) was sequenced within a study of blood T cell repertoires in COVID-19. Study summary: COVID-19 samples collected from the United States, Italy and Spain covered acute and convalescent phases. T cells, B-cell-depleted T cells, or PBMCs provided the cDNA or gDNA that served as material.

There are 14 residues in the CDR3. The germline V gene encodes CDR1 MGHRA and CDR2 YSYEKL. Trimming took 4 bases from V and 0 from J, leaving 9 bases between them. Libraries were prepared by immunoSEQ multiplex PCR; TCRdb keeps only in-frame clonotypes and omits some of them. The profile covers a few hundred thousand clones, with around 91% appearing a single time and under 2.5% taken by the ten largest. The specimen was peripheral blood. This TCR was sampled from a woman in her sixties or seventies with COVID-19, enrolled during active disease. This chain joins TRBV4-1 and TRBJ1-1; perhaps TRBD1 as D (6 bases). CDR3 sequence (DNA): TGCGCCAGCAGCCGGTCAGGGGTGAACACTGAAGCTTTCTTT. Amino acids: CASSRSGVNTEAFF.